The 21 T cell receptor beta chains below were found in one sample sequenced in a study of vaccination and CD4 T cells after COVID-19. Treatment here: roughly 10-day PBMC culture with coronavirus spike peptide pools or control peptides (ViraFEST assay). These receptors have no known antigen. Cultured CD4+ T cell DNA was sequenced using the Oncomine TCR Beta short-read assay. TCRdb re-derived calls from the PCR reads in MiXCR, one entry per CDR3 protein. The sample consists of fewer than 25,000 distinct CDR3 sequences, about 38% of them appearing once. Sequencing used CD4+ T cells from blood, cultured in vitro, obtained before SARS-CoV-2 vaccination. These receptors were taken from a human donor who received a COVID-19 vaccine.

Notes on this clonotype: At one end, the junction sequence differs from germline, possibly due to a read error. V gene TRBV6-5 combines with J gene TRBJ1-6; D may be TRBD1 (6 bases). This CDR3 has 16 residues. Germline CDR1 and CDR2: MNHEY and SVGAGI. DNA for the CDR3: TGTGCCAGCTGTTATCGCGCGGGACAATCTAATTCACCCCTCCACTTT. As protein: CASCYRAGQSNSPLHF.

The chain combines TRBV6-1 with TRBJ1-5; D possibly corresponds to TRBD1 (6 bases). Germline assignment: CDR1 MNHNS and CDR2 SASEGT. This CDR3 is built from 17 residues. Between the trimmed V and J ends, which lost 6 bases and 0 bases, there was a span of 18 bases. The CDR3 protein is CASRNTQGWDSNQPQHF. DNA of the CDR3: TGTGCCAGCAGGAATACACAGGGATGGGATAGCAATCAGCCCCAGCATTTT.

The V and J genes are TRBV20-1 and TRBJ1-1, with D uncertain. This CDR3 has 12 amino acids. Germline CDR1 and CDR2: DFQATT and SNEGSKA (reference sequence). With 6 bases removed from V and 1 base from J, the gap between germline ends came to 9 bases. CDR3 loop: CSARWENTEAFF. CDR3 DNA: TGCAGTGCCAGGTGGGAGAACACTGAAGCTTTCTTT.

This clonotype was observed a few times. The chain employs TRBV6-1 and TRBJ2-7; D is perhaps TRBD1 (6 bases). The germline V and J ends were trimmed by 5 bases and 0 bases, with 11 bases remaining between them. This CDR3 region has 14 residues. Germline values: CDR1 MNHNS, CDR2 SASEGT. This chain's CDR3 is CASSHRVSSYEQYF. DNA for the CDR3: TGTGCCAGCAGTCACAGGGTAAGCTCCTACGAGCAGTACTTC.

Points on this clonotype: The junction differs from germline at one of its ends, possibly a read error. In nucleotides, the CDR3 is TGTGCCAGCACCTTAAACAGGGGCGACGAGCAGTACTTC. Its translation is CASTLNRGDEQYF. The V gene is TRBV7-8, the J gene TRBJ2-7; 7 nucleotides align to TRBD1. This CDR3 is 13 amino acids long. CDR1 SGHVS and CDR2 FQNEAQ come from the germline V gene.

This chain connects TRBV7-2 to TRBJ1-2, with 8 positions matching TRBD1. Germline CDR1 is SGHTA and CDR2 is FQGNSA. V lost 5 bases and J lost 7; bases outside the gene matches: 6. CDR3 size: 13 residues. This CDR3 reads CASSPTGGLGYTF. The CDR3 DNA reads TGTGCCAGCAGCCCCACAGGGGGACTTGGCTACACCTTC.

This clonotype appeared a single time. The V and J genes are TRBV28 and TRBJ2-1; possibly TRBD2 for D (6 bases). V was trimmed by 6 bases and J by 0 bases, leaving 15 bases between them. This CDR3 spans 16 amino acids. Germline V gene sequence: CDR1 MDHEN, CDR2 SYDVKM. The CDR3: CASSFAGGDSYNEQFF. For the CDR3, the DNA is TGTGCCAGCAGCTTTGCGGGCGGGGACTCCTACAATGAGCAGTTCTTC.

This chain links TRBV7-2 with TRBJ1-6; D gene unclear. The CDR3 extends over 16 amino acids. CDR1 is SGHTA and CDR2 is FQGNSA in the germline V gene. V shed 5 bases and J shed 7 bases, with 18 bases lying between them. This CDR3 reads CASSRNTVVGNSPLHF. The CDR3 nucleotides read TGTGCCAGCAGCCGAAATACGGTGGTCGGGAATTCACCCCTCCACTTT.

V is TRBV19 and J is TRBJ1-5; tentatively, D is TRBD1 (5 bases). CDR3 length: 16 residues. Germline CDR1 and CDR2: LNHDA and SQIVND (reference sequence). The V end lost 7 bases, the J end lost 5 bases, and 21 bases lay between the germline ends. The CDR3 protein is CASTPTGEGRDQPQHF. In DNA form, the CDR3 reads TGTGCCAGTACCCCGACTGGGGAGGGGCGTGATCAGCCCCAGCATTTT.

The J gene is TRBJ2-1, the V gene TRBV24-1; 10 bases are shared with TRBD1. There are 15 residues in the CDR3. Unmatched junction bases numbered 1, after V lost 3 bases and J lost 3 bases. The germline CDR1 and CDR2 sequences are KGHDR and SFDVKD. The CDR3 sequence is CATSDRDRGYNEQFF. The CDR3 nucleotides are TGTGCCACCAGTGATCGGGACAGGGGCTACAATGAGCAGTTCTTC.

The CDR3 DNA follows: TGTGCCAGCAGACCCCCTTGGACACTTCCTTCAAAGGATACGCAGTATTTT. Amino acid sequence: CASRPPWTLPSKDTQYF. The gene calls are TRBV5-5 and TRBJ2-3, with D possibly being TRBD1 (5 bases). There are 17 residues in the CDR3. Trimming pared 5 bases from V and 6 bases from J, leaving 25 bases between. CDR1 SGHKS and CDR2 YYEKEE come from the germline V gene (reference sequence). The whole variable domain, remainder taken from reference TRBV5-5 and TRBJ2-3, is DAGVTQSPTHLIKTRGQQVTLRCSPISGHKSVSWYQQVLGQGPQFIFQYYEKEERGRGNFPDRFSARQFPNYSSELNVNALLLGDSALYLCASRPPWTLPSKDTQYFGPGTRLTVL.

V is TRBV7-9 and J is TRBJ2-7; D gene uncertain. In germline, CDR1 is SEHNR, CDR2 FQNEAQ (reference sequence). This CDR3 has 12 amino acids. Between the trimmed V and J ends, which lost 5 bases and 2 bases, there was a span of 7 bases. The CDR3: CASSPTPYEQYF. The CDR3 bases are TGTGCCAGCAGCCCTACGCCCTACGAGCAGTACTTC.

This clonotype was counted only a few times. The genes are TRBV20-1 and TRBJ1-5, with D perhaps matching TRBD1 (5 bases). Trimming pared 6 bases from V and 3 bases from J, leaving 18 bases between. The CDR3 is made up of 15 amino acids. Germline assignment: CDR1 DFQATT and CDR2 SNEGSKA (reference sequence). CDR3 sequence (DNA): TGCAGTGCCGTCGGATTCGGGGGTTTCAATCAGCCCCAGCATTTT. It encodes CSAVGFGGFNQPQHF.

The table lists this clonotype with a count of one. The chain recombines TRBV4-1 with TRBJ2-3; D is perhaps TRBD1 or TRBD2 (6 bases each). The ends were cut back, 0 bases at V and 0 bases at J, with 19 bases in the middle. Germline assignment: CDR1 MGHRA and CDR2 YSYEKL. This CDR3 has 19 residues. The CDR3 DNA sequence: TGCGCCAGCAGCCAAGATCTTGGATTCGGGGGCCTTAGCACAGATACGCAGTATTTT. Translating gives CASSQDLGFGGLSTDTQYF.

This clonotype was found once. V gene TRBV7-6 combines with J gene TRBJ2-1; D may match TRBD1 or TRBD2 (5 bases each). From germline, CDR1 is SGHVS and CDR2 FNYEAQ. V lost 9 bases and J 8 bases, leaving 14 bases between the germline ends. The CDR3 totals 12 residues. CDR3 sequence: CASRGVRDEQFF. The CDR3 DNA is TGTGCCAGTCGAGGGGTCAGGGATGAGCAGTTCTTC.

The V call is TRBV28, the J call TRBJ1-5; tentative D call: TRBD1 (6 bases). CDR3 length: 15 residues. Trimming pared 5 bases from V and 0 bases from J, leaving 11 bases between. Germline lookup yields CDR1 MDHEN and CDR2 SYDVKM. This CDR3 reads CASSLNRDSNQPQHF. DNA for the CDR3: TGTGCCAGCAGTCTAAACAGGGATAGCAATCAGCCCCAGCATTTT.

The V and J genes are TRBV20-1 and TRBJ2-7; 10 bases align to TRBD1. This CDR3 comprises 13 residues. CDR1 is DFQATT, CDR2 SNEGSKA, per germline (reference sequence). The junction had 4 bases not matched to a gene; V was cut back by 5 bases and J by 3 bases. Written as DNA, the CDR3 is TGCAGTGCTCTCGGGGACAGGGGCTACGAGCAGTACTTC. The encoded protein is CSALGDRGYEQYF.

This clonotype was detected only a few times. J is TRBJ2-5 and V is TRBV11-2, with 11 bases fitting TRBD1. CDR3 size: 16 residues. The V gene end was trimmed by 5 bases and the J gene end by 5 bases; junction bases not matched to a gene: 10. The germline CDR1 and CDR2 sequences are SGHAT and FQNNGV. As DNA, the CDR3 is TGTGCCAGCAGCCTCCAGACCGGGACAGGGGGGGAGACCCAGTACTTC. This gives the protein CASSLQTGTGGETQYF.

This clonotype has a handful of counts. The CDR3 nucleotides read TGTGCCAGCAGGCCGAGCTCCTATAATTCACCCCTCCACTTT. Amino acid sequence: CASRPSSYNSPLHF. The V gene is TRBV27, the J gene TRBJ1-6; D not certain. V was shortened by 6 bases and J by 0 bases, with 6 bases between the two germline ends. This CDR3 is built from 14 residues. Germline lookup yields CDR1 MNHEY and CDR2 SMNVEV (reference sequence).

This clonotype has just a few counts. The chain has TRBV7-3 and TRBJ2-1, with 9 bases identical to TRBD2. CDR3 size: 16 residues. Germline V gene lookup returns CDR1 SGHTA and CDR2 FQGTGA. V was pared by 2 bases and J by 3 bases, with 5 bases of the junction left unmatched. The CDR3 is CASSLDAGGSYNEQFF. The CDR3 DNA is TGTGCCAGCAGCTTAGACGCGGGGGGGAGCTACAATGAGCAGTTCTTC. Variable domain in full (rest from reference TRBV7-3 and TRBJ2-1): GAGVSQTPSNKVTEKGKYVELRCDPISGHTALYWYRQSLGQGPEFLIYFQGTGAADDSGLPNDRFFAVRPEGSVSTLKIQRTERGDSAVYLCASSLDAGGSYNEQFFGPGTRLTVL.

The chain employs TRBV10-3 and TRBJ2-5; 8 positions agree with TRBD2. V shed 8 bases, J shed 2 bases, and the junction held 13 bases outside the gene matches. The CDR3 is 16 amino acids. Germline V gene lookup returns CDR1 ENHRY and CDR2 SYGVKD. In DNA form, the CDR3 reads TGTGCCATCCGAAATCAACTAGCGGAAACACAAGAGACCCAGTACTTC. It translates to CAIRNQLAETQETQYF.